Below, one T cell receptor beta chain is given with its context. The antigen is not known. The sample is drawn from a study of Tregs in tolerant kidney transplant recipients. Study-wide background: Antibodies separated recipient from donor cells. Regarding the study as a whole: Activated donor B cell expansion appeared to reveal the most relevant donor-specific TCRbeta repertoire. The small number of patients limits these findings pending further validation.

This CDR3 has 14 residues. CDR1 and CDR2 (germline): MNHEY, SMNVEV (reference sequence). V shed 5 bases and J shed 10 bases, with 15 bases lying between them. Libraries were prepared by immunoSEQ multiplex PCR; TCRdb keeps only in-frame clonotypes and omits some of them. Here the sample spans about 31,000 clones, 82% being singletons. The rearrangement links TRBV27 to TRBJ1-6; D remains ambiguous. This TCR was recovered from a human donor in good health. The sample comprised Tregs from blood cultured with allogeneic cells. CDR3 in amino acids: CASSARTVASPLHF. In DNA, the CDR3 is TGTGCCAGCAGTGCGCGGACGGTCGCCTCACCCCTCCACTTT.